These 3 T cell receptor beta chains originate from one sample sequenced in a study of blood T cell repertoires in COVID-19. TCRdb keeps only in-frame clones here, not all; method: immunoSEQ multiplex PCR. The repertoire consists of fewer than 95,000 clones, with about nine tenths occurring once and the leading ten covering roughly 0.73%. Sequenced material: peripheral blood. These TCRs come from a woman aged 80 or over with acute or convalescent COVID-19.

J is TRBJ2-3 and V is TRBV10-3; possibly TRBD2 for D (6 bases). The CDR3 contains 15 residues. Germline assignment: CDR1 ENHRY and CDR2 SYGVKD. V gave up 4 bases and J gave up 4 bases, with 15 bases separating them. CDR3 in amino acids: CAISGSTGGSDTQYF. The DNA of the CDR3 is TGTGCCATCAGTGGGTCCACCGGAGGGTCAGATACGCAGTATTTT.

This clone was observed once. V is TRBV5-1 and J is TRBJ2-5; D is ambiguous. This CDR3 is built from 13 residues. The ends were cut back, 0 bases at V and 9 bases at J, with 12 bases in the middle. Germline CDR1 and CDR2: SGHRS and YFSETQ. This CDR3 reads CASSLETPLAQYF. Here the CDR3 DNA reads TGCGCCAGCAGCTTGGAGACTCCCTTGGCCCAGTACTTC.

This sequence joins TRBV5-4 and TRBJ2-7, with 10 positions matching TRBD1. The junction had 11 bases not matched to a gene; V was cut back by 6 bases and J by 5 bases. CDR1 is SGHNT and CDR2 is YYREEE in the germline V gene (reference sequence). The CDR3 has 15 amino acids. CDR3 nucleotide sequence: TGTGCCAGCACCCCCGGACAGGGGGTTAGTAACGAGCAGTACTTC. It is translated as CASTPGQGVSNEQYF.